The 22 T cell receptor beta chains given below trace back to one sample, sequenced in a study of shared clonotypes between healthy human individuals. Repertoires were generated with immunoSEQ multiplex PCR, while TCRdb's copy carries only in-frame clones and drops some. The sample consists of about 480,000 clones, roughly 85% of them appearing once. Input material: PBMCs. The receptors originated from a woman in her thirties or forties in good health. Some clones in this sample may be carry-over from other donors' samples.

This clone was found a few times. V gene TRBV6-5 combines with J gene TRBJ2-2, with D hard to call. Germline CDR1 is MNHEY and CDR2 is SVGAGI. This CDR3 comprises 13 residues. The V gene lost 6 bases and the J gene lost 2 bases, with 7 bases spanning the gap. The CDR3 sequence is CASRPLNTGELFF. For the CDR3, the DNA is TGTGCCAGCAGACCTCTAAACACCGGGGAGCTGTTTTTT.

As to this clone: The junction shows a germline mismatch at one end, possibly a read error. The chain joins TRBV7-7 to TRBJ2-5, with a tentative D call TRBD1 (7 bases). The germline CDR1 and CDR2 sequences are SSHAT and FNYEAQ (reference sequence). The CDR3 totals 15 residues. The CDR3: CASSLGPGGQETQYF. The DNA of the CDR3 is TGTGCTAGCAGCTTAGGCCCAGGGGGGCAAGAGACCCAGTACTTC. The whole variable domain, filled in from reference TRBV7-7 and TRBJ2-5, reads GAGVSQSPRYKVTKRGQDVTLRCDPISSHATLYWYQQALGQGPEFLTYFNYEAQPDKSGLPSDRFSAERPEGSISTLTIQRTEQRDSAMYRCASSLGPGGQETQYFGPGTRLLVL.

The CDR3 sequence: CASSLRTGDNEQFF. CDR3 DNA sequence: TGTGCCAGCAGTTTGAGGACAGGGGACAATGAGCAGTTCTTC. This chain joins TRBV27 and TRBJ2-1; 9 nucleotides align to TRBD1. Trimming removed 3 bases from V and 5 bases from J; junction bases left unmatched: 2. Germline V lookup: CDR1 MNHEY, CDR2 SMNVEV (reference sequence). The CDR3 spans 14 residues.

Worth noting for this clone: At one end the junction does not follow the germline gene, possibly because of a read error. DNA of the CDR3: TGTGTCAGCAGGGAGGGGACACAGAACACCGGGGAGCTGTTTTTT. Amino acids: CVSREGTQNTGELFF. This chain links TRBV2 with TRBJ2-2, with D possibly being TRBD2 (7 bases). Germline lookup yields CDR1 SNHLY and CDR2 FYNNEI. The CDR3 is 15 residues long.

This chain uses TRBV2 with TRBJ1-2; tentatively, D is TRBD1 (5 bases). Trimming removed 5 bases at V and 7 bases at J, with 8 bases between. Germline CDR1 SNHLY, CDR2 FYNNEI. The CDR3 spans 11 residues. This CDR3 reads CASSQGAGYTF. The CDR3 DNA is TGTGCCAGCAGTCAGGGTGCTGGCTACACCTTC.

The chain recombines TRBV27 with TRBJ2-1; TRBD2 agrees at 10 bases. V trimming: 7 bases; J trimming: 7 bases; junction bases outside the gene matches: 13. This CDR3 has 16 residues. The germline V gene has CDR1 MNHEY and CDR2 SMNVEV (reference sequence). CDR3 in amino acids: CASTRGGAGGWNEQFF. CDR3 nucleotides: TGTGCCAGCACCCGAGGGGGAGCGGGAGGGTGGAATGAGCAGTTCTTC.

This chain uses TRBV2 with TRBJ2-2; 10 nucleotides align to TRBD2. This CDR3 region has 15 residues. V was pared by 8 bases and J by 8 bases, with 11 bases of the junction left unmatched. The germline gives CDR1 SNHLY, CDR2 FYNNEI. The chain's CDR3 is CASSSLIAGGGELFF. The CDR3 DNA reads TGTGCCAGCTCGTCGCTGATAGCGGGAGGAGGGGAGCTGTTTTTT.

This sequence joins TRBV7-9 and TRBJ1-2, with D possibly matching TRBD1 (5 bases). Germline V gene sequence: CDR1 SEHNR, CDR2 FQNEAQ (reference sequence). The CDR3 covers 15 residues. V was clipped by 1 base and J by 4 bases, with 13 bases between them. The CDR3 DNA sequence: TGTGCCAGCAGCTTAGATGGGCCGCAGGGCTATGGCTACACCTTC. It encodes CASSLDGPQGYGYTF. The entire variable domain, with the rest obtained from reference TRBV7-9 and TRBJ1-2, is as follows: DTGVSQNPRHKITKRGQNVTFRCDPISEHNRLYWYRQTLGQGPEFLTYFQNEAQLEKSRLLSDRFSAERPKGSFSTLEIQRTEQGDSAMYLCASSLDGPQGYGYTFGSGTRLTVV.

The genes are TRBV30 and TRBJ2-3; D is perhaps TRBD1 or TRBD2 (5 bases each). The CDR3 is made up of 16 amino acids. V shed 0 bases and J shed 11 bases, with 24 bases lying between them. Germline CDR1 is GTSNPN and CDR2 is SVGIG (reference sequence). The CDR3 coding sequence is TGTGCCTGGAGTGTACGTGGGACGCTGCAAGGGGCACTGCAGTATTTT. This encodes CAWSVRGTLQGALQYF.

The chain links TRBV4-2 to TRBJ2-3; no firm D call. V lost 7 bases, J lost 1 base, and 9 bases lay in between. The length of the CDR3 is 13 residues. Germline lookup yields CDR1 LGHNA and CDR2 YNFKEQ. DNA of the CDR3: TGTGCCAGCAAGCCGCAAGGCACAGATACGCAGTATTTT. Translation gives CASKPQGTDTQYF.

The V and J genes are TRBV5-1 and TRBJ2-1; 14 bases are a match to TRBD2. This CDR3 is 18 amino acids long. Germline loops: CDR1 SGHRS, CDR2 YFSETQ. Trimming took 4 bases from V and 4 from J; bases not matched to a gene: 10. In DNA, the CDR3 is TGCGCCAGCAGCCCGGGACTAGCGGGAGTCCTACCTTACAATGAGCAGTTCTTC. It specifies CASSPGLAGVLPYNEQFF. The whole variable domain, filled in from reference TRBV5-1 and TRBJ2-1, reads KAGVTQTPRYLIKTRGQQVTLSCSPISGHRSVSWYQQTPGQGLQFLFEYFSETQRNKGNFPGRFSGRQFSNSRSEMNVSTLELGDSALYLCASSPGLAGVLPYNEQFFGPGTRLTVL.

The chain carries TRBV28 and TRBJ1-1; 8 bases are shared with TRBD1. Germline CDR1 MDHEN, CDR2 SYDVKM. The ends lost 5 bases at V and 1 base at J; junction bases unmatched: 6. The CDR3 runs to 15 residues. CDR3 protein: CASSRPGTGNTEAFF. CDR3 coding DNA: TGTGCCAGCAGTCGACCCGGGACAGGGAACACTGAAGCTTTCTTT.

The chain combines TRBV18 with TRBJ1-1, with D uncertain. Trimming cost V 3 bases and J 1 base, with 6 bases left between them. CDR1 KGHSH and CDR2 LQKENI come from the germline V gene. CDR3 length: 13 residues. The CDR3 sequence is CASSPVTNTEAFF. The CDR3 nucleotides read TGTGCCAGCTCACCTGTTACGAACACTGAAGCTTTCTTT.

This chain links TRBV6-1 with TRBJ2-7; the D gene is possibly TRBD1 (6 bases). Germline values: CDR1 MNHNS, CDR2 SASEGT. Deletions cut 6 bases from V and 2 bases from J, with 17 bases between. There are 15 residues in the CDR3. The CDR3 DNA sequence: TGTGCCAGCAGGGAACTCACAGGGAATCCCTACGAGCAGTACTTC. Protein sequence: CASRELTGNPYEQYF.

The chain joins TRBV7-6 to TRBJ2-1, with 11 positions matching TRBD2. Trimming removed 0 bases from V and 6 bases from J; junction bases left unmatched: 4. Germline CDR1 and CDR2: SGHVS and FNYEAQ. This CDR3 spans 16 amino acids. CDR3 nucleotides: TGTGCCAGCAGCTTAGCGCCGGGACTAGCGGTCAATGAGCAGTTCTTC. Translation gives CASSLAPGLAVNEQFF. The full variable domain, in which reference TRBV7-6 and TRBJ2-1 provide the parts outside the CDR3, is GAGVSQSPRYKVTKRGQDVALRCDPISGHVSLYWYRQALGQGPEFLTYFNYEAQQDKSGLPNDRFSAERPEGSISTLTIQRTEQRDSAMYRCASSLAPGLAVNEQFFGPGTRLTVL.

This sequence joins TRBV2 and TRBJ2-6; no firm D call. This CDR3 has 14 residues. The V end was cut by 6 bases, the J end by 0 bases, with 6 bases between. CDR1 is SNHLY and CDR2 is FYNNEI in the germline V gene. CDR3 protein: CASSTASGANVLTF. DNA of the CDR3: TGTGCCAGCAGCACGGCCTCTGGGGCCAACGTCCTGACTTTC.

The V and J genes are TRBV21-1 and TRBJ2-7; TRBD2 is the table's D call and was not checked against the DNA. TRBV21-1 constitutes a pseudogene. The CDR3 extends over 13 amino acids. CDR3 sequence reads: CASSRSSGYEQYF. The CDR3 DNA reads as TGTGCCAGCAGCAGGTCTAGCGGGTACGAGCAGTACTTC.

The chain employs TRBV6-6 and TRBJ1-5, with a weak D call TRBD1 (5 bases). The CDR3 has 13 amino acids. Germline assignment: CDR1 MNHNY and CDR2 SVGAGI (reference sequence). Between the trimmed V and J ends, which lost 11 bases and 5 bases, there was a span of 16 bases. CDR3 protein: CAGSLGAYQPQHF. CDR3 coding DNA: TGTGCCGGATCCCTAGGGGCTTATCAGCCCCAGCATTTT.

V usage is TRBV7-9 and J usage is TRBJ1-1; D uncertain. The germline gives CDR1 SEHNR, CDR2 FQNEAQ (reference sequence). The CDR3 contains 13 residues. Trimming shortened V by 0 bases and J by 0 bases, and 2 bases separated the two germline ends. The CDR3 nucleotides read TGTGCCAGCAGCTTAGCGCTGAACACTGAAGCTTTCTTT. Amino acids: CASSLALNTEAFF.

This chain joins TRBV7-3 and TRBJ2-2, with a possible D match to TRBD2 (5 bases). Trimming took 4 bases from V and 1 from J, leaving 7 bases between them. Germline V gene sequence: CDR1 SGHTA, CDR2 FQGTGA. The CDR3 consists of 14 residues. CDR3 nucleotide sequence: TGTGCCAGCAGCTCGGACTGGAACACCGGGGAGCTGTTTTTT. Translating gives CASSSDWNTGELFF.

In this sample, this clone turned up a few times. The chain recombines TRBV9 with TRBJ1-1; the D is unclear. CDR1 is SGDLS and CDR2 is YYNGEE in the germline V gene. This CDR3 comprises 14 residues. V was trimmed by 0 bases and J by 1 base, leaving 7 bases between them. The CDR3 loop reads CASSVAGQNTEAFF. The DNA of the CDR3 is TGTGCCAGCAGCGTAGCGGGCCAGAACACTGAAGCTTTCTTT. The whole variable domain, filled in from reference TRBV9 and TRBJ1-1, reads DSGVTQTPKHLITATGQRVTLRCSPRSGDLSVYWYQQSLDQGLQFLIQYYNGEERAKGNILERFSAQQFPDLHSELNLSSLELGDSALYFCASSVAGQNTEAFFGQGTRLTVV.

The V call is TRBV23-1, the J call TRBJ2-7, with 9 nucleotides matching TRBD1. TRBV23-1 is filed as an ORF, its function uncertain. The CDR3 length is 16 residues. V gave up 4 bases and J gave up 5 bases; unmatched junction bases: 12. The CDR3 reads CASSRTPGTGQHEQYF. For the CDR3, the DNA is TGCGCCAGCAGTCGCACACCCGGGACAGGGCAGCACGAGCAGTACTTC.